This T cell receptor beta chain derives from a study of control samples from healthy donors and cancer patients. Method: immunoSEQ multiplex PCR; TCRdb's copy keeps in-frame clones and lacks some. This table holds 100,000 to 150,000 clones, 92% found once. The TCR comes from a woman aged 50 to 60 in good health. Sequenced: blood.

CDR3 sequence reads: CASSRTEMNTEAFF. CDR3 nucleotide sequence: TGTGCCAGCAGTAGGACGGAGATGAACACTGAAGCTTTCTTT. This chain joins TRBV13 and TRBJ1-1; D remains unclear. Trimming left V 6 bases short and J 0 bases short, with 11 bases between. Germline V gene data show CDR1 as PRHDT and CDR2 as FYEKMQ (reference sequence). The CDR3 is 14 residues long.